Each of the 18 T cell receptor beta chains below was sequenced from the same sample in a study of cytomegalovirus exposure and HLA in healthy donors. With 60 Vbeta and 13 Jbeta primers, the PCR was carried out. TCRdb's copy holds only in-frame clones and misses some; the assay was immunoSEQ multiplex PCR. The sample includes a few hundred thousand clones, around nine tenths of them seen just once. Sample: PBMCs. The receptors were sampled from a woman between 18 and 29 years old in good health and CMV-seronegative.

The CDR3 coding sequence is TGTGCCAGTAGTACCGTCCCGGGACTAGCGGGGGGGCGGGGTGAGCAGTTCTTC. Amino acids: CASSTVPGLAGGRGEQFF. The rearrangement joins TRBV19 to TRBJ2-1, with 16 bases aligning to TRBD2. With V trimmed by 4 bases and J by 9 bases, 12 bases remained unmatched. Germline values: CDR1 LNHDA, CDR2 SQIVND (reference sequence). This CDR3 is 18 amino acids long.

This clone was detected only a few times. The CDR3 is CASSSRFGTEAFF. CDR3 nucleotides: TGTGCCAGCAGTTCCCGATTCGGGACTGAAGCTTTCTTT. The chain combines TRBV6-5 with TRBJ1-1; D gene uncertain. V was trimmed by 4 bases and J by 5 bases, leaving 11 bases between them. The length of the CDR3 is 13 residues. Looked up from germline, CDR1 is MNHEY and CDR2 is SVGAGI.

The rearrangement uses TRBV9 and TRBJ2-1; D is perhaps TRBD2 (7 bases). CDR3 length: 13 amino acids. Trimming took off 7 bases at V and 7 bases at J, with 15 bases between the two ends. The germline V gene has CDR1 SGDLS and CDR2 YYNGEE. CDR3 DNA sequence: TGTGCCAGCGGGGGGGCCGGGTTGAATGAGCAGTTCTTC. This gives the protein CASGGAGLNEQFF. Supplemented by reference TRBV9 and TRBJ2-1, the full variable domain reads DSGVTQTPKHLITATGQRVTLRCSPRSGDLSVYWYQQSLDQGLQFLIQYYNGEERAKGNILERFSAQQFPDLHSELNLSSLELGDSALYFCASGGAGLNEQFFGPGTRLTVL.

This clone was seen only once. The chain employs TRBV5-6 and TRBJ2-5, with D maybe TRBD2 (5 bases). This CDR3 region has 12 residues. V gave up 4 bases and J gave up 5 bases, with 9 bases separating them. Germline V gives CDR1 SGHDT, CDR2 YYEEEE. In DNA form, the CDR3 reads TGTGCCAGCAGCCCCTGGAGGGAGACCCAGTACTTC. Its protein product is CASSPWRETQYF.

The chain couples TRBV6-1 to TRBJ1-2; the D gene is possibly TRBD1 (6 bases). The length of the CDR3 is 14 residues. Germline CDR1 MNHNS, CDR2 SASEGT. V lost 5 bases and J 8 bases, leaving 18 bases between the germline ends. CDR3: CASSPRDTVWGYTF. DNA of the CDR3: TGTGCCAGCAGTCCCAGGGACACGGTGTGGGGCTACACCTTC.

The rearrangement links TRBV9 to TRBJ2-2, with a possible D match to TRBD2 (6 bases). Germline V gives CDR1 SGDLS, CDR2 YYNGEE. The CDR3 has 15 residues. Trimming took 3 bases from V and 6 from J, leaving 15 bases between them. For the CDR3, the DNA is TGTGCCAGCAGCGGGACCCCCCGGGGGTCCGGGGAGCTGTTTTTT. Amino acids: CASSGTPRGSGELFF. Complete variable domain (other parts from reference TRBV9 and TRBJ2-2): DSGVTQTPKHLITATGQRVTLRCSPRSGDLSVYWYQQSLDQGLQFLIQYYNGEERAKGNILERFSAQQFPDLHSELNLSSLELGDSALYFCASSGTPRGSGELFFGEGSRLTVL.

The chain recombines TRBV9 with TRBJ2-7; 7 positions agree with TRBD1. The CDR3 contains 14 residues. Germline values: CDR1 SGDLS, CDR2 YYNGEE. Trimming at V came to 7 bases and at J to 2 bases, leaving 9 bases not matched to a gene. The DNA of the CDR3 is TGTGCCAGCGGTGGGGACAGCGCACCCTACGAGCAGTACTTC. Encoded protein: CASGGDSAPYEQYF.

The rearrangement uses TRBV5-6 and TRBJ1-3, with 8 bases that match TRBD1. After removal of 6 bases from V and 0 bases from J, the junction contained 8 bases not matched to a gene. CDR1 and CDR2 from the germline V gene are SGHDT and YYEEEE. The CDR3 is 16 amino acids. This CDR3 is CASNVGQGLSGNTIYF. CDR3 DNA: TGTGCCAGCAACGTAGGACAGGGACTCTCTGGAAACACCATATATTTT.

The chain is built from TRBV19 and TRBJ2-4, with a possible D match to TRBD1 (6 bases). The germline CDR1 and CDR2 sequences are LNHDA and SQIVND (reference sequence). Trimming removed 3 bases at V and 0 bases at J, with 12 bases between. The CDR3 covers 16 residues. CDR3: CASSIGQSLAKNIQYF. DNA for the CDR3: TGTGCCAGTAGTATTGGACAGAGCCTAGCCAAAAACATTCAGTACTTC.

The chain links TRBV29-1 to TRBJ1-2; no clear D. Trimming shortened V by 4 bases and J by 2 bases, and 11 bases separated the two germline ends. Germline CDR1 reads SQVTM; CDR2 reads ANQGSEA. This CDR3 region has 13 residues. This chain's CDR3 is CSVGEWENYGYTF. CDR3 nucleotide sequence: TGCAGCGTTGGGGAGTGGGAGAACTATGGCTACACCTTC.

The genes are TRBV27 and TRBJ2-1, with 8 bases that match TRBD2. Trimming removed 7 bases from V and 4 bases from J; junction bases left unmatched: 12. Germline CDR1 and CDR2: MNHEY and SMNVEV (reference sequence). The CDR3 loop spans 16 amino acids. The CDR3, as DNA: TGTGCCAGCATTGCCTCTAGCGGGTGGGCGTACAATGAGCAGTTCTTC. Translating gives CASIASSGWAYNEQFF.

The chain employs TRBV6-1 and TRBJ2-7; D perhaps matches TRBD1 (5 bases). CDR3 length equals 13 residues. Germline V gives CDR1 MNHNS, CDR2 SASEGT. V was cut by 3 bases and J by 4 bases, with 10 bases left in between. The CDR3 DNA follows: TGTGCCAGCAGTGAGAGTACAGGTTACGAGCAGTACTTC. Translated: CASSESTGYEQYF.

V gene TRBV6-5 combines with J gene TRBJ2-1; 8 nucleotides match TRBD2. CDR1 is MNHEY, CDR2 SVGAGI, per germline. V lost 8 bases, J lost 4 bases, and 7 bases stayed unmatched. This CDR3 is 14 amino acids long. CDR3 DNA: TGTGCCAGCCTCGGGGGGGACATGTACAATGAGCAGTTCTTC. Amino acids: CASLGGDMYNEQFF.

This clone was picked up one time. J is TRBJ2-7 and V is TRBV5-6, with TRBD2 matching over 7 bases. The V gene end was trimmed by 5 bases and the J gene end by 3 bases; junction bases not matched to a gene: 11. This CDR3 has 15 residues. CDR1 is SGHDT, CDR2 YYEEEE, per germline. The DNA of the CDR3 is TGTGCCAGCAGACTTGGGGGAGGGGAAGACTACGAGCAGTACTTC. Translated: CASRLGGGEDYEQYF.

The chain links TRBV28 to TRBJ1-2; D not certain. Germline V lookup: CDR1 MDHEN, CDR2 SYDVKM. The CDR3 length is 12 residues. V lost 5 bases and J lost 7, with 11 bases in between. The CDR3: CASSARPGGYTF. The CDR3 DNA follows: TGTGCCAGCAGTGCGCGACCGGGTGGCTACACCTTC.

J is TRBJ1-4 and V is TRBV7-9, with TRBD1 identical over 10 bases. V lost 6 bases and J lost 7; bases outside the gene matches: 5. The CDR3 loop spans 14 amino acids. Germline CDR1 and CDR2: SEHNR and FQNEAQ (reference sequence). This chain's CDR3 is CASREWDRGEKLFF. CDR3 DNA sequence: TGTGCCAGCAGGGAATGGGACAGGGGTGAAAAACTGTTTTTT.

This chain links TRBV11-3 with TRBJ2-3; possibly TRBD1 for D (5 bases). CDR1 and CDR2 (germline): SGHNT, YENEEA. Between the trimmed V and J ends, which lost 4 bases and 2 bases, there was a span of 7 bases. The CDR3 covers 13 residues. The CDR3 here is CASSSGHTDTQYF. Here the CDR3 DNA reads TGTGCCAGCAGCTCCGGACACACAGATACGCAGTATTTT.

V is TRBV12-5 and J is TRBJ2-3, with a possible D match to TRBD1 (7 bases). The germline V gene encodes CDR1 LGHNT and CDR2 FRNRAP. The V end was cut by 6 bases, the J end by 2 bases, with 15 bases between. This CDR3 has 15 amino acids. The CDR3 DNA reads TGTGCTAGTGGGCGGGACAGACCCTTCACAGATACGCAGTATTTT. The encoded protein is CASGRDRPFTDTQYF.